This record concerns one T cell receptor (beta chain) sequence. Germline values: CDR1 MDHEN, CDR2 SYDVKM. The CDR3 covers 15 residues. The V and J ends lost 5 bases and 1 base respectively, with 14 bases between them. Unrecorded immune exposure was likely among donors, who were nominally healthy when sampled. The PCR contained 60 Vbeta and 13 Jbeta primers. Sequencing used immunoSEQ multiplex PCR; TCRdb keeps in-frame clones, though not all of them. The repertoire holds some 98,000 clones, with roughly 70% as singletons. The data are from a study of cytomegalovirus exposure and HLA in healthy donors. Sequenced sample: PBMCs. V is TRBV28 and J is TRBJ2-5; tentative D call: TRBD1 (5 bases). The TCR comes from a man aged 45 to 65 in good health and CMV-seronegative. The CDR3 DNA sequence: TGTGCCAGCAGTCGAGTAACAGGAAGCCAAGAGACCCAGTACTTC. As protein: CASSRVTGSQETQYF. The full variable domain, completed using reference TRBV28 and TRBJ2-5, is DVKVTQSSRYLVKRTGEKVFLECVQDMDHENMFWYRQDPGLGLRLIYFSYDVKMKEKGDIPEGYSVSREKKERFSLILESASTNQTSMYLCASSRVTGSQETQYFGPGTRLLVL.